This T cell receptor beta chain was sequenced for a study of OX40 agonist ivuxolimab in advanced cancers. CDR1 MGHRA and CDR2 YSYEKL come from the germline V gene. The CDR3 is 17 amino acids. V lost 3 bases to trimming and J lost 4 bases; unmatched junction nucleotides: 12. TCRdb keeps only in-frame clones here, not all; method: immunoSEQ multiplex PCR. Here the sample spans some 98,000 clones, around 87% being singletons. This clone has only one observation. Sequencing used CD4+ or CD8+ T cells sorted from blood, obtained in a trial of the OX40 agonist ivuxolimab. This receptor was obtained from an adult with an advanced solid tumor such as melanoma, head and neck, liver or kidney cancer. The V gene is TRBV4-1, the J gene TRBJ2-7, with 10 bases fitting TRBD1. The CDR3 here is CASSQLTGGTPLYEQYF. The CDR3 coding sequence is TGCGCCAGCAGCCAGCTGACAGGGGGCACGCCTCTATACGAGCAGTACTTC.